This TCR beta chain stems from a study of T cell repertoires in cytomegalovirus infection. TCRdb independently ran MiXCR on the reads; one entry per CDR3 protein. Here the sample spans hundreds of thousands of distinct CDR3 sequences, 30% to 40% being singletons. Germline CDR1 is SGHTA and CDR2 is FQGNSA. Trimming cost V 5 bases and J 3 bases, with 8 bases left between them. The CDR3 loop spans 12 amino acids. This clonotype showed up just a few times. Antigen: not known. The sequenced sample was cultured PBMCs, obtained from culture after CMV antigen stimulation. The rearrangement joins TRBV7-2 to TRBJ2-7; D not resolved. The TCR sequence derives from a human donor in good health (CMV status not recorded). Some clones in this sample may be carry-over from other donors' samples. CDR3: CASSRVGYEQYF. DNA for the CDR3: TGTGCCAGCAGCCGGGTAGGCTACGAGCAGTACTTC.